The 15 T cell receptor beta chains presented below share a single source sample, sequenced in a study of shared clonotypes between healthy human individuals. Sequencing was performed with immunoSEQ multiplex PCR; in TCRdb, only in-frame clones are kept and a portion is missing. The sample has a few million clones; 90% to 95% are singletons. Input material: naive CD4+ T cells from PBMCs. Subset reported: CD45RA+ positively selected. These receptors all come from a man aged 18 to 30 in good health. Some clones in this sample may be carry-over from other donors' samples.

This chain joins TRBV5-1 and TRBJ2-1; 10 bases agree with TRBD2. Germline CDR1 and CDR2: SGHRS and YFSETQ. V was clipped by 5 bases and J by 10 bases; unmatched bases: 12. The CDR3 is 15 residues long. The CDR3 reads CASSRRASGSREQFF. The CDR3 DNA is TGCGCCAGCAGTCGAAGGGCTAGCGGGAGCCGCGAGCAGTTCTTC. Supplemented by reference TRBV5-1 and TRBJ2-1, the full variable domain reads KAGVTQTPRYLIKTRGQQVTLSCSPISGHRSVSWYQQTPGQGLQFLFEYFSETQRNKGNFPGRFSGRQFSNSRSEMNVSTLELGDSALYLCASSRRASGSREQFFGPGTRLTVL.

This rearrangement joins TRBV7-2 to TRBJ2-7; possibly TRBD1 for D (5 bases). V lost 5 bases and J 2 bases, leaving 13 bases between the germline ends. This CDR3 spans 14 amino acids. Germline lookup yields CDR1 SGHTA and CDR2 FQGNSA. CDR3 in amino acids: CASSPRTIPYEQYF. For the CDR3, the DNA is TGTGCCAGCAGCCCTCGGACAATCCCCTACGAGCAGTACTTC.

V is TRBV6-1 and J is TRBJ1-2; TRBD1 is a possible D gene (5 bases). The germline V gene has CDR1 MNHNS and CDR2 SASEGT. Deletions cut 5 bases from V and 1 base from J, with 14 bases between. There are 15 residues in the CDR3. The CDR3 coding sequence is TGTGCCAGCAGTACACCTTCAGGGAGTAACTATGGCTACACCTTC. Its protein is CASSTPSGSNYGYTF.

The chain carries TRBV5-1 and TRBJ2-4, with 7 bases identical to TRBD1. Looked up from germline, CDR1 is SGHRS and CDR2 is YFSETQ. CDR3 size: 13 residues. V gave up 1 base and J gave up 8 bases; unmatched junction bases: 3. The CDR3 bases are TGCGCCAGCAGCTTGAGGGGGCTAGACATTCAGTACTTC. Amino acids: CASSLRGLDIQYF.

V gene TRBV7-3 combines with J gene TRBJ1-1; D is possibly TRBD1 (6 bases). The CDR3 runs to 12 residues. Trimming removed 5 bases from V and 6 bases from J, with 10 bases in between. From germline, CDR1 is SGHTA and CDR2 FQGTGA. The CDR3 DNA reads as TGTGCCAGCAGCCAAGCAGGGGCTGAAGCTTTCTTT. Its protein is CASSQAGAEAFF.

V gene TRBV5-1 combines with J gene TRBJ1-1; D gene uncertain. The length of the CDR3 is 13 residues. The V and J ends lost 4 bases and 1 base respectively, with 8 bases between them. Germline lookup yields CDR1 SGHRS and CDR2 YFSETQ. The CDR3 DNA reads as TGCGCCAGCAGCCCCTCAGGGAACACTGAAGCTTTCTTT. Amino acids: CASSPSGNTEAFF.

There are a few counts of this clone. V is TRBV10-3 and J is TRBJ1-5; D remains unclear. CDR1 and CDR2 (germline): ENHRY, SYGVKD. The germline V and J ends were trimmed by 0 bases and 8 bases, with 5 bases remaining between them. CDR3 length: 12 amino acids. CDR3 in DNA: TGTGCCATCAGTGAGTCGGGGAAGCCCCAGCATTTT. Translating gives CAISESGKPQHF.

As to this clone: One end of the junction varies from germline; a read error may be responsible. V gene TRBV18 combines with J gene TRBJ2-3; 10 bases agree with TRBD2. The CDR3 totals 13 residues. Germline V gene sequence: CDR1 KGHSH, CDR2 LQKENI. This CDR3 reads CASAPSGSDTQYF. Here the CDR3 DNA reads TGTGCCAGCGCACCTAGCGGGAGTGATACGCAGTATTTT.

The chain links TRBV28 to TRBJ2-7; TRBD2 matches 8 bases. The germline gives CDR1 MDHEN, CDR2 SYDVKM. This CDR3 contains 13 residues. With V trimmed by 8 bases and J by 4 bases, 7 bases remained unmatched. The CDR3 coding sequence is TGTGCCAGCTCCGGGGGGGGTATATACGAGCAGTACTTC. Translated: CASSGGGIYEQYF.

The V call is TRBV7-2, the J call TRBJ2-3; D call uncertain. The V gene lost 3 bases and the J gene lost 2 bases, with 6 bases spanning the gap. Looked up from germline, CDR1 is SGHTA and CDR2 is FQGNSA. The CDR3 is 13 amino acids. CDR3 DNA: TGTGCCAGCAGCTTTCTAAACACAGATACGCAGTATTTT. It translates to CASSFLNTDTQYF.

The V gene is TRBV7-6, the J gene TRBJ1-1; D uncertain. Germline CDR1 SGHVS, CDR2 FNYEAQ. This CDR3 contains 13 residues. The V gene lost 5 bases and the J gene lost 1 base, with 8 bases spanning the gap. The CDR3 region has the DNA TGTGCCAGCAGCCCCCCAAGGAACACTGAAGCTTTCTTT. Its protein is CASSPPRNTEAFF. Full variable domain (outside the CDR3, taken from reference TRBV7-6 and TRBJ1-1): GAGVSQSPRYKVTKRGQDVALRCDPISGHVSLYWYRQALGQGPEFLTYFNYEAQQDKSGLPNDRFSAERPEGSISTLTIQRTEQRDSAMYRCASSPPRNTEAFFGQGTRLTVV.

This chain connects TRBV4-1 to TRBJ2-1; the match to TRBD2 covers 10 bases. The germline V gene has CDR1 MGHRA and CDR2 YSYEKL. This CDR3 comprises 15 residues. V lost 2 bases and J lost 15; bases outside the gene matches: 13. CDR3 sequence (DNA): TGCGCCAGCAGCCAACCTGGGACTAGCGACCCCTCCCCGTTCTTC. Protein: CASSQPGTSDPSPFF.

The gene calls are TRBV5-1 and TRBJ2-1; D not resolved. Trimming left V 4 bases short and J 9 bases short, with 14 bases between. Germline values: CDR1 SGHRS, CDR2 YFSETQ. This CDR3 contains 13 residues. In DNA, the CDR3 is TGCGCCAGCAGCCTGGCCTGGAAGTCTGAGCAGTTCTTC. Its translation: CASSLAWKSEQFF.

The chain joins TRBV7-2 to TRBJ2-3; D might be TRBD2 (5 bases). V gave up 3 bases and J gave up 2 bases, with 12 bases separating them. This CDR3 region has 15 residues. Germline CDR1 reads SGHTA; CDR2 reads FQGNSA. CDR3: CASSFGSAPTDTQYF. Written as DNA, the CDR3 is TGTGCCAGCAGCTTTGGTAGCGCCCCCACAGATACGCAGTATTTT.

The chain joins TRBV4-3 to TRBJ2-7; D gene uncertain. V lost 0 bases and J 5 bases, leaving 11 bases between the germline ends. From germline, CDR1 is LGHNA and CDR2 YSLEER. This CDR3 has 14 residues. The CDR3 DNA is TGCGCCAGCAGCCAAGATTTGGGTTCCCACGAGCAGTACTTC. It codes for CASSQDLGSHEQYF.